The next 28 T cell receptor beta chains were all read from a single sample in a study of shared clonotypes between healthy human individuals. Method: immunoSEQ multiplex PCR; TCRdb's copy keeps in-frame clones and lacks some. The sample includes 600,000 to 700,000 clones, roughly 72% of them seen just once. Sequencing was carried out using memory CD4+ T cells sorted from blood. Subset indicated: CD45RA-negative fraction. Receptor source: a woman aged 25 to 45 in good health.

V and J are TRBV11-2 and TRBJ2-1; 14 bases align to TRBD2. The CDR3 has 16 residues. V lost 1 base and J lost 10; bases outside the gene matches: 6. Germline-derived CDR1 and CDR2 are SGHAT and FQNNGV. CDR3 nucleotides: TGTGCCAGCAGCTTAGCGCGCCGGACTAGCGGGAGGGAGCAGTTCTTC. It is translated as CASSLARRTSGREQFF. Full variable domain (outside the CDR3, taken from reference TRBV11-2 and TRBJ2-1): EAGVAQSPRYKIIEKRQSVAFWCNPISGHATLYWYQQILGQGPKLLIQFQNNGVVDDSQLPKDRFSAERLKGVDSTLKIQPAKLEDSAVYLCASSLARRTSGREQFFGPGTRLTVL.

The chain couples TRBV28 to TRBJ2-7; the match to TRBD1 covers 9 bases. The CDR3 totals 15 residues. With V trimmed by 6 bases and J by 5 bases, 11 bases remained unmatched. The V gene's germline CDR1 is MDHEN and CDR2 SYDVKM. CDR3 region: CASSSPAGTGNEQYF. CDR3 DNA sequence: TGTGCCAGCAGCTCCCCGGCCGGGACAGGGAACGAGCAGTACTTC.

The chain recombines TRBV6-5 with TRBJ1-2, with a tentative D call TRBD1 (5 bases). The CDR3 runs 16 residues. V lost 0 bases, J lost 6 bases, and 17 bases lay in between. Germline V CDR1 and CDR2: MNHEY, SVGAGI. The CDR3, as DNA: TGTGCCAGCAGTTACTCGAAAACGGCTTCAGGGCATGGCTACACCTTC. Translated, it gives CASSYSKTASGHGYTF.

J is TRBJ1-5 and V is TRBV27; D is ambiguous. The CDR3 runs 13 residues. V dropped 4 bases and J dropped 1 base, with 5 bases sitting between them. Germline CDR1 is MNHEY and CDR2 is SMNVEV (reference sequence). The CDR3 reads CASSWLSNQPQHF. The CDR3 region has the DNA TGTGCCAGCAGTTGGTTGAGCAATCAGCCCCAGCATTTT.

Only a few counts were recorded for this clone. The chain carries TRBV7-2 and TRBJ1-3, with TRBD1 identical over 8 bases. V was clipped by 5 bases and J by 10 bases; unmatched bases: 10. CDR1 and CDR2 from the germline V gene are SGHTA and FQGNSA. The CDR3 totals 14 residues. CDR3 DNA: TGTGCCAGCAGCGCCGGGACAGGCCATCGGACCATATATTTT. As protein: CASSAGTGHRTIYF.

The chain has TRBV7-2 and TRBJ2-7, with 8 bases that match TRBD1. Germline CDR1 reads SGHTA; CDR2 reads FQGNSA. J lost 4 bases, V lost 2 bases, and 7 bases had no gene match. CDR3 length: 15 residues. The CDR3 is CASSLTSGGGYEQYF. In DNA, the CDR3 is TGTGCCAGCAGCTTAACTTCAGGGGGCGGGTACGAGCAGTACTTC.

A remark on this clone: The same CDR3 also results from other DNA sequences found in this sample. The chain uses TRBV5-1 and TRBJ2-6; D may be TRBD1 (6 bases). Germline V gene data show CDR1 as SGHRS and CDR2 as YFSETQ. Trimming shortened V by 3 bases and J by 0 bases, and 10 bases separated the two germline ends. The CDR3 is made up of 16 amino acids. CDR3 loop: CASSSTGNSGANVLTF. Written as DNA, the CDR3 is TGCGCCAGCAGCTCGACAGGAAACTCTGGGGCCAACGTCCTGACTTTC.

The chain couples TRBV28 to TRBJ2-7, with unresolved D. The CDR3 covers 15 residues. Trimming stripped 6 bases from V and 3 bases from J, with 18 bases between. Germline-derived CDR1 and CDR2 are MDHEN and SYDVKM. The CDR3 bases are TGTGCCAGCAGCTACCCGAAAGGCAGCTACTACGAGCAGTACTTC. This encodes CASSYPKGSYYEQYF.

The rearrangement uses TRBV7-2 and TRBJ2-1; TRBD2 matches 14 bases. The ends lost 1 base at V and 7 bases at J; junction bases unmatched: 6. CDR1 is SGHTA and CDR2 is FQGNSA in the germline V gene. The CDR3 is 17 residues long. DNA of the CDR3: TGTGCCAGCAGCTTAGGGGTGACTAGCGGGAGGGAGAATGAGCAGTTCTTC. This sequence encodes CASSLGVTSGRENEQFF.

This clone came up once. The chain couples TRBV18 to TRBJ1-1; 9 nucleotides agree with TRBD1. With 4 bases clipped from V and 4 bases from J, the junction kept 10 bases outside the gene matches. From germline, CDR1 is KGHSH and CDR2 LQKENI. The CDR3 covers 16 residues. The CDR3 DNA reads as TGTGCCAGCTCACGAGGCAGGACAGGGGTTGGCACTGAAGCTTTCTTT. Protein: CASSRGRTGVGTEAFF.

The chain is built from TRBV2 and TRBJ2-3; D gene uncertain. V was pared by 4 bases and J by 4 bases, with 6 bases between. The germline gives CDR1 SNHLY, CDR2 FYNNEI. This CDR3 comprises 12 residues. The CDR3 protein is CASSVVPDTQYF. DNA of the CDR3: TGTGCCAGCAGTGTAGTCCCAGATACGCAGTATTTT.

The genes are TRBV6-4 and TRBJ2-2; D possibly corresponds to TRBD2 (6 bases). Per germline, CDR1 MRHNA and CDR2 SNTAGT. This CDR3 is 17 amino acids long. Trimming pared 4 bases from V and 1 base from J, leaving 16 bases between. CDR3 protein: CASSVDYVGGNTGELFF. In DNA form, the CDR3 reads TGTGCCAGCAGTGTGGACTATGTGGGCGGGAACACCGGGGAGCTGTTTTTT.

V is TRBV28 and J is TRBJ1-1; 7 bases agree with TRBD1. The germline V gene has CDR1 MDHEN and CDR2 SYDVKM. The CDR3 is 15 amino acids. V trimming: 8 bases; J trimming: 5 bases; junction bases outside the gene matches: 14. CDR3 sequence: CASAPWQGGRTEAFF. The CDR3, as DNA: TGTGCCAGCGCCCCCTGGCAGGGGGGGAGGACTGAAGCTTTCTTT.

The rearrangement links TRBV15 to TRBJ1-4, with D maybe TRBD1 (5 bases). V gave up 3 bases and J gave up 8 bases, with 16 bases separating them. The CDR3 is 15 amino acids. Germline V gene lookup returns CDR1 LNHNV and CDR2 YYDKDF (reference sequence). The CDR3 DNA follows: TGTGCCACCAGCAGCGCCGGGGCCCCCCTAGAAAAACTGTTTTTT. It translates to CATSSAGAPLEKLFF.

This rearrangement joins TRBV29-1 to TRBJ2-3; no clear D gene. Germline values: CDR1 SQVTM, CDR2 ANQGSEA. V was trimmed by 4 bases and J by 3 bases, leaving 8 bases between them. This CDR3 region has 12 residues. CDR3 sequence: CSVVISTDTQYF. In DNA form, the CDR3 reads TGCAGCGTTGTGATTAGTACAGATACGCAGTATTTT.

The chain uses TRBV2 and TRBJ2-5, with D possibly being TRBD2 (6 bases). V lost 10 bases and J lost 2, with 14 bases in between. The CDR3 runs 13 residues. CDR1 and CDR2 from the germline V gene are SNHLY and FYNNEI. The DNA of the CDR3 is TGTGCCACCGGCCCGGGACTTCAAGAGACCCAGTACTTC. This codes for CATGPGLQETQYF.

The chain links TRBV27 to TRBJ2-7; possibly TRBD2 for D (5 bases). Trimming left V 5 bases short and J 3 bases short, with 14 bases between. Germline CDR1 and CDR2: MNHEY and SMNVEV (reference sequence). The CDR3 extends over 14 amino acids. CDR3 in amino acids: CASSPPGNNYEQYF. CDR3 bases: TGTGCCAGCAGTCCCCCCGGGAACAACTACGAGCAGTACTTC.

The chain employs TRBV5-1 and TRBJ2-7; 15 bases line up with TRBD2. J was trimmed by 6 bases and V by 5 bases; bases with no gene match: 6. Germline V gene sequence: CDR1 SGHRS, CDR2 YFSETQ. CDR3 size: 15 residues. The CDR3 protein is CASRGLAGGLGEQYF. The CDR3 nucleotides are TGCGCCAGCAGGGGACTAGCGGGAGGACTGGGCGAGCAGTACTTC.

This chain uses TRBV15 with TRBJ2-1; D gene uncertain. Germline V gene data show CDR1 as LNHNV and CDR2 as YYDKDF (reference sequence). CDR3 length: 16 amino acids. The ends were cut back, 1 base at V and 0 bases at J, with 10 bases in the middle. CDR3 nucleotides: TGTGCCACCAGCAGAGTACCGGGCCTCTCCTACAATGAGCAGTTCTTC. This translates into CATSRVPGLSYNEQFF.

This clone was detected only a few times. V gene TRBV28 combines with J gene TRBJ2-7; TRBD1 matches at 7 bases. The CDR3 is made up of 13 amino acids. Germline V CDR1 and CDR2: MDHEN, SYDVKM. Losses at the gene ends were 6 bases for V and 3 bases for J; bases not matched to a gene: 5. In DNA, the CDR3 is TGTGCCAGCAGCCCCGACAGGGTCTACGAGCAGTACTTC. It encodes CASSPDRVYEQYF.

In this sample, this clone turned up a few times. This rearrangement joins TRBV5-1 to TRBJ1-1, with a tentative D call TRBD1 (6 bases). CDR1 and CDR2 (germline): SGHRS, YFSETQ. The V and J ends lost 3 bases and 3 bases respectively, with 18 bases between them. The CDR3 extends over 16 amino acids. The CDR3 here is CASSSTRGEGDTEAFF. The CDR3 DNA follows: TGCGCCAGCAGCTCGACCCGCGGGGAGGGGGACACTGAAGCTTTCTTT.

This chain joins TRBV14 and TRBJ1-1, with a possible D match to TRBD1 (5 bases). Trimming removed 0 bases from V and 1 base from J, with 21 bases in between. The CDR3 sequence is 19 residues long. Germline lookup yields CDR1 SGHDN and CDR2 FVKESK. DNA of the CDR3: TGTGCCAGCAGCCAAGATACAATTCTTTATTGGCAGGGGAACACTGAAGCTTTCTTT. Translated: CASSQDTILYWQGNTEAFF.

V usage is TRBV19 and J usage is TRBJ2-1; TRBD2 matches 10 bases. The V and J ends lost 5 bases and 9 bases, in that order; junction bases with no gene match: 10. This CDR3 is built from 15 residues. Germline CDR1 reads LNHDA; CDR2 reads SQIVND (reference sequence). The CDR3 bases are TGTGCCAGTAGTTCTCTAGCGGGAGAATATGTTGAGCAGTTCTTC. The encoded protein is CASSSLAGEYVEQFF.

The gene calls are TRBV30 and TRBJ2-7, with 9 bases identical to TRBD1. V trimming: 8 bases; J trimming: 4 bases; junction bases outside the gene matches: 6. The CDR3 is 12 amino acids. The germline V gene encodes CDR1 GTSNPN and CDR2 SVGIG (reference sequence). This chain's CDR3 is CAGTGSRYEQYF. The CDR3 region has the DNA TGTGCCGGGACAGGGAGTCGGTACGAGCAGTACTTC.

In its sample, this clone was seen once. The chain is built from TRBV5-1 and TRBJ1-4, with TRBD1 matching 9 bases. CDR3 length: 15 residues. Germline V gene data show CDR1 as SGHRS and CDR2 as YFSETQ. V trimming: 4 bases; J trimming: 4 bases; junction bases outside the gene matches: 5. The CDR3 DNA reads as TGCGCCAGCAGCCCGGGACAGGGTATTAATGAAAAACTGTTTTTT. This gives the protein CASSPGQGINEKLFF.

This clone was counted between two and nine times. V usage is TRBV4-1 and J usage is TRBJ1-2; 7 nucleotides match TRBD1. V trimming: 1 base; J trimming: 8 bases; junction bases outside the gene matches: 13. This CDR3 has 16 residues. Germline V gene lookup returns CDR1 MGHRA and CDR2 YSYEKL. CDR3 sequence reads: CASSQADGTAIGGYTF. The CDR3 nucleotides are TGCGCCAGCAGCCAAGCTGATGGGACAGCCATAGGAGGCTACACCTTC.

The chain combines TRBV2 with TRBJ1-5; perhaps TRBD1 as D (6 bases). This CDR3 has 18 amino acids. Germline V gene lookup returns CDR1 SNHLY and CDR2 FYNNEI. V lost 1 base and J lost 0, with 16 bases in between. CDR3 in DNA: TGTGCCAGCAGTGAAGGGACAGCCCTTCGAAATAGCAATCAGCCCCAGCATTTT. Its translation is CASSEGTALRNSNQPQHF.

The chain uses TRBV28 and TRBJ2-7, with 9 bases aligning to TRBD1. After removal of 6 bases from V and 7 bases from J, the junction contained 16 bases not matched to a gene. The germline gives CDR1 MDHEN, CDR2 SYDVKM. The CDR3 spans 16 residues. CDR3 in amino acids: CASSPIGTGSRREQYF. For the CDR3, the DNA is TGTGCCAGCAGCCCCATCGGGACAGGGTCACGCCGGGAGCAGTACTTC.